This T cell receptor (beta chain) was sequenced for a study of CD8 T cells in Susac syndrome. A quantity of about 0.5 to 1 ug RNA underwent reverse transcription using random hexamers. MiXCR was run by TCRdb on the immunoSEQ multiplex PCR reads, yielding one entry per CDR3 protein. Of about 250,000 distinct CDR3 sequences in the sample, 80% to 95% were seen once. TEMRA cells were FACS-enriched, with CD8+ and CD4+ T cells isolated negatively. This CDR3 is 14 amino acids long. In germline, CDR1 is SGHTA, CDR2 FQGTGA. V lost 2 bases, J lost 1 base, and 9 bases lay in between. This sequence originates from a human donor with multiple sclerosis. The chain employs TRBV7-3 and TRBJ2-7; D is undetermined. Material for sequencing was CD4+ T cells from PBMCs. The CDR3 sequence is CASSLHPGSYEQYF. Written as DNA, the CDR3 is TGTGCCAGCAGCTTACATCCAGGTTCCTACGAGCAGTACTTC.